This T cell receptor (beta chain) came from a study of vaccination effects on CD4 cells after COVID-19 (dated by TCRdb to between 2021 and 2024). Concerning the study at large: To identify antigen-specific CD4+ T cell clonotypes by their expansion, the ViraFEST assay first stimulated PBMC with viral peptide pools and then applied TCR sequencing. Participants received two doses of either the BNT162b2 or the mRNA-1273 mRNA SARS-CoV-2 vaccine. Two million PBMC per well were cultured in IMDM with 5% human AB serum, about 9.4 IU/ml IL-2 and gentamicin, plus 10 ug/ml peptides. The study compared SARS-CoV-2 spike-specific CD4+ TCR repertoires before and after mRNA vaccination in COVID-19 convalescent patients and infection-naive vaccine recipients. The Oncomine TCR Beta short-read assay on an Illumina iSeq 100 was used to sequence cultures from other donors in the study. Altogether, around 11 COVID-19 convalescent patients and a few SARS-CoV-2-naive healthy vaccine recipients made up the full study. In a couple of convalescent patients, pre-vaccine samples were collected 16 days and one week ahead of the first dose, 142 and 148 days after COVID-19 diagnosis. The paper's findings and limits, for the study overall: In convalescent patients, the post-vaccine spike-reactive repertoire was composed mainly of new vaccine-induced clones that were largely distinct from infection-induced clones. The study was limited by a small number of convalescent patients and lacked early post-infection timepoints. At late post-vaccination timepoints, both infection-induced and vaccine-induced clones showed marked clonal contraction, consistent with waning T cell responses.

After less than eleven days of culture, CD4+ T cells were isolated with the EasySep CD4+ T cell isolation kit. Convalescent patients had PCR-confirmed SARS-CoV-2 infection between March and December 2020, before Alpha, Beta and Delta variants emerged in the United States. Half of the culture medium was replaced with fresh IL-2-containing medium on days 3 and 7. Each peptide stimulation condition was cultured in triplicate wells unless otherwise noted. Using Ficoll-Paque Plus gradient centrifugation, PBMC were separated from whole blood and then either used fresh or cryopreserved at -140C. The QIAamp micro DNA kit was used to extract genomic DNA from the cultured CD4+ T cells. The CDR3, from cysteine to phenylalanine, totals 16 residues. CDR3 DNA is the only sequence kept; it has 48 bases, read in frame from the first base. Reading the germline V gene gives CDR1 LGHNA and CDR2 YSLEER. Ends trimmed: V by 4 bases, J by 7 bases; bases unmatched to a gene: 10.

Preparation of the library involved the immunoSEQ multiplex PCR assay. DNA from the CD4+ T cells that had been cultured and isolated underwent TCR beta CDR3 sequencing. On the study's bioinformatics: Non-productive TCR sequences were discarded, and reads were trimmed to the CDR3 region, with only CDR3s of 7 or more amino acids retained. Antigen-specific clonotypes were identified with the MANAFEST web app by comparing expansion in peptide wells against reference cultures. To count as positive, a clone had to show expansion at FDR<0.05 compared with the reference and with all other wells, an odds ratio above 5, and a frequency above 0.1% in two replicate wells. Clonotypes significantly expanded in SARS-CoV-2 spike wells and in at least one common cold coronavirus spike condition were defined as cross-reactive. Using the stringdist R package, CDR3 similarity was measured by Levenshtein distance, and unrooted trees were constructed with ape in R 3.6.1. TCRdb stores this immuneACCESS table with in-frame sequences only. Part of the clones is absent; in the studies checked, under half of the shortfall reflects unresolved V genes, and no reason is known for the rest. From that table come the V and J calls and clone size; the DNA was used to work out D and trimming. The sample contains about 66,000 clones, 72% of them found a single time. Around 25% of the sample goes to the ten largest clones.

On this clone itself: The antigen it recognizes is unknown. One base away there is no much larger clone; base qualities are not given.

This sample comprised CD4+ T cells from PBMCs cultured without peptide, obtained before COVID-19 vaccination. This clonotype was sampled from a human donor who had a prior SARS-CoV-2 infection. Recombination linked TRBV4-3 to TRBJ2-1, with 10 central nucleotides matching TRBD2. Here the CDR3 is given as CASSPALAGEGNEQFF. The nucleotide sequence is TGCGCCAGCAGCCCAGCTCTAGCGGGAGAGGGTAATGAGCAGTTCTTC.